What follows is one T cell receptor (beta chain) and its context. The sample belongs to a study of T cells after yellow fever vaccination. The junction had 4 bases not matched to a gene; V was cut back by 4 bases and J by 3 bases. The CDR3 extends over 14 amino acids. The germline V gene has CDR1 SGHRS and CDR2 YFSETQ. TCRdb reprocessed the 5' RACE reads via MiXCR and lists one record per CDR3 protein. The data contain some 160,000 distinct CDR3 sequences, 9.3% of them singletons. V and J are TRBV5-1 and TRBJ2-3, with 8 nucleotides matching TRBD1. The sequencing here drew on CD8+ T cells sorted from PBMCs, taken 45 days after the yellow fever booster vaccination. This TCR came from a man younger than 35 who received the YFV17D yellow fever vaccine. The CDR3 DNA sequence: TGCGCCAGCAGCACCTACAGGGGGACAGATACGCAGTATTTT. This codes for CASSTYRGTDTQYF.